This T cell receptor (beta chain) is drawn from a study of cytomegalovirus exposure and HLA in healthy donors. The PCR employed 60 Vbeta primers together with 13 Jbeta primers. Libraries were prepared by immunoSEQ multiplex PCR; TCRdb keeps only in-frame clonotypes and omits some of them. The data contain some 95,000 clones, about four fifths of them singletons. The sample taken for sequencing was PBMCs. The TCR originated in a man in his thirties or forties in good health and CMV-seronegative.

The CDR3 nucleotides read TGTGCCAGCAGCCACAAGATCTCAGGGACAGGAACCTACGAGCAGTACTTC. Its protein is CASSHKISGTGTYEQYF. J is TRBJ2-7 and V is TRBV4-2; 8 nucleotides agree with TRBD1. The CDR3 is 17 amino acids. The germline V gene has CDR1 LGHNA and CDR2 YNFKEQ. J was trimmed by 2 bases and V by 3 bases; bases with no gene match: 12.